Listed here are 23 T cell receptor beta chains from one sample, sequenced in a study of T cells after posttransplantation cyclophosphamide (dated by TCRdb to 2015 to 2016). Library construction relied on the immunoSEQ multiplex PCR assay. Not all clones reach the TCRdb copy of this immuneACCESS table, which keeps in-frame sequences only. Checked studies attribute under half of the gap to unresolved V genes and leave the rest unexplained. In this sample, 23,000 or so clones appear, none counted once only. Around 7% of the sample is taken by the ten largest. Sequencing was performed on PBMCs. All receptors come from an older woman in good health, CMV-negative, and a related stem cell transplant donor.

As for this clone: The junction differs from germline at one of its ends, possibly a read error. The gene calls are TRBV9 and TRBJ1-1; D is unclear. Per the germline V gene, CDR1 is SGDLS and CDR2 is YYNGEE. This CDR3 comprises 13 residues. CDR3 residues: CASSVGENTKAFF. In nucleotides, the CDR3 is TGTGCCAGCAGCGTTGGAGAGAACACTAAAGCTTTCTTT.

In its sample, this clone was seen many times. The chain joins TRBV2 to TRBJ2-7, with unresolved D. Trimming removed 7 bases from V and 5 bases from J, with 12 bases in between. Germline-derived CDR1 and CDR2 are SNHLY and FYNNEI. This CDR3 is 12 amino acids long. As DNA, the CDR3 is TGTGCCAGCACCACACAGTGGCACGAGCAGTACTTC. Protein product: CASTTQWHEQYF. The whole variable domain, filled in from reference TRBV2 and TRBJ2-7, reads EPEVTQTPSHQVTQMGQEVILRCVPISNHLYFYWYRQILGQKVEFLVSFYNNEISEKSEIFDDQFSVERPDGSNFTLKIRSTKLEDSAMYFCASTTQWHEQYFGPGTRLTVT.

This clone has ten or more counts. The DNA for the CDR3 is TGTGCCAGCAGTCCCTGGGGGCCCGATACGCAGTATTTT. Translating gives CASSPWGPDTQYF. The chain joins TRBV27 to TRBJ2-3; TRBD1 might be the D (6 bases). CDR1 MNHEY and CDR2 SMNVEV come from the germline V gene (reference sequence). The CDR3 contains 13 residues. The V end was cut by 5 bases, the J end by 6 bases, with 12 bases between.

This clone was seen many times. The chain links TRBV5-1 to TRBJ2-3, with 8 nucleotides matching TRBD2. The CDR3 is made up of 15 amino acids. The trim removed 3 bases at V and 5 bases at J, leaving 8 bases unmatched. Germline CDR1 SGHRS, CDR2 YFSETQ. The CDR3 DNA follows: TGCGCCAGCAGCTACCGGGAGGGGGGAAAAGATACGCAGTATTTT. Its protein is CASSYREGGKDTQYF. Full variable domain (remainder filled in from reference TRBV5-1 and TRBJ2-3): KAGVTQTPRYLIKTRGQQVTLSCSPISGHRSVSWYQQTPGQGLQFLFEYFSETQRNKGNFPGRFSGRQFSNSRSEMNVSTLELGDSALYLCASSYREGGKDTQYFGPGTRLTVL.

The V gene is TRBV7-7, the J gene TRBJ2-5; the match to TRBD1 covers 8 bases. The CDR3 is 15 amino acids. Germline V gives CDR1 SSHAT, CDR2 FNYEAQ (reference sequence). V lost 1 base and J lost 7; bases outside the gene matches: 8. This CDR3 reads CASSLEGDRSGTQYF. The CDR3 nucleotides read TGTGCCAGCAGCTTAGAGGGGGACAGGTCGGGGACCCAGTACTTC. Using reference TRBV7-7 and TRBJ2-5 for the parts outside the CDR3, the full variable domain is GAGVSQSPRYKVTKRGQDVTLRCDPISSHATLYWYQQALGQGPEFLTYFNYEAQPDKSGLPSDRFSAERPEGSISTLTIQRTEQRDSAMYRCASSLEGDRSGTQYFGPGTRLLVL.

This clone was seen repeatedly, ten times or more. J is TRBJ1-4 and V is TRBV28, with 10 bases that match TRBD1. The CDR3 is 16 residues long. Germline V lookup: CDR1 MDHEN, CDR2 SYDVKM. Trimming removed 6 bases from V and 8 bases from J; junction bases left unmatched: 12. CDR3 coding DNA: TGTGCCAGCAGCCTCGGACAGGGGGGGGACGGGGAAAAACTGTTTTTT. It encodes CASSLGQGGDGEKLFF. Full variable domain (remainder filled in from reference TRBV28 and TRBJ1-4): DVKVTQSSRYLVKRTGEKVFLECVQDMDHENMFWYRQDPGLGLRLIYFSYDVKMKEKGDIPEGYSVSREKKERFSLILESASTNQTSMYLCASSLGQGGDGEKLFFGSGTQLSVL.

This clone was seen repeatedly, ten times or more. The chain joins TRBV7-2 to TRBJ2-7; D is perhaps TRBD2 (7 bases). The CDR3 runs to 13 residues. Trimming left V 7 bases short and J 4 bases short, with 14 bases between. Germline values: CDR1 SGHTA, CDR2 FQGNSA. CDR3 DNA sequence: TGTGCCAGCAACCAGAGGGGGGGTTACGAGCAGTACTTC. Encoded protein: CASNQRGGYEQYF.

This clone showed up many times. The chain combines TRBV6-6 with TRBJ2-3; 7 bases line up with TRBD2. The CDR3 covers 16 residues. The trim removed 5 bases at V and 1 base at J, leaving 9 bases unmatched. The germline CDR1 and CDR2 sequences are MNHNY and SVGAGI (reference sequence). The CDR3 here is CASSPRGAGGTDTQYF. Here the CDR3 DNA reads TGTGCCAGCAGTCCGCGGGGTGCGGGGGGCACAGATACGCAGTATTTT.

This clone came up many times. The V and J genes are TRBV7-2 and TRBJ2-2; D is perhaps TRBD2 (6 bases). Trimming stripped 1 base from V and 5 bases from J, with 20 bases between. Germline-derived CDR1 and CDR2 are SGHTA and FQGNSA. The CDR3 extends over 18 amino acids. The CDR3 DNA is TGTGCCAGCAGCTTAGGGGGACGGAGGCTGGGGGGAACCGGGGAGCTGTTTTTT. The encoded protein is CASSLGGRRLGGTGELFF.

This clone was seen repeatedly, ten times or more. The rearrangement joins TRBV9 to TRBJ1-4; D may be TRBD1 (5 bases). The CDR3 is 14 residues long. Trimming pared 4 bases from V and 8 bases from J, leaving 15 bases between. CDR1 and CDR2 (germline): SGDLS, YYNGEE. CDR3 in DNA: TGTGCCAGCAGCTCGACAGCTCGACGGGAAAAACTGTTTTTT. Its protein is CASSSTARREKLFF.

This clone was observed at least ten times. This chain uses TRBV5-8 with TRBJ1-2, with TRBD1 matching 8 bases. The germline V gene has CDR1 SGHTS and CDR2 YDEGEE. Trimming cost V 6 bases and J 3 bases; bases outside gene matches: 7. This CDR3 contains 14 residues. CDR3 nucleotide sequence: TGTGCCAGCATCCGGGACAGGCTAGACTATGGCTACACCTTC. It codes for CASIRDRLDYGYTF.

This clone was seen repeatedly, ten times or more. The CDR3 reads CASSETGSNGELFF. Here the CDR3 DNA reads TGTGCCAGTAGTGAGACAGGGAGCAACGGGGAGCTGTTTTTT. The rearrangement joins TRBV19 to TRBJ2-2; 7 bases line up with TRBD1. Germline CDR1 LNHDA, CDR2 SQIVND (reference sequence). The V gene end was trimmed by 5 bases and the J gene end by 7 bases; junction bases not matched to a gene: 7. This CDR3 is 14 amino acids long.

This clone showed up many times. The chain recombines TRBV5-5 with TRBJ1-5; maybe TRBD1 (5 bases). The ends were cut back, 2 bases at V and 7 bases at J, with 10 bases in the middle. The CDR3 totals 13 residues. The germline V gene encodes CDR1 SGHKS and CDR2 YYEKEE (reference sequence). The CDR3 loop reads CASSLQAGQPQHF. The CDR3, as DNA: TGTGCCAGCAGCTTACAGGCTGGACAGCCCCAGCATTTT.

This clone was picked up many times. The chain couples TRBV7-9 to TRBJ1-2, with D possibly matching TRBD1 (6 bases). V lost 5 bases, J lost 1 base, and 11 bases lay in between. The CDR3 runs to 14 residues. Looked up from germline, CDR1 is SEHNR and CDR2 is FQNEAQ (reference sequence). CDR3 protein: CASSRDTFNYGYTF. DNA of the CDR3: TGTGCCAGCAGCCGGGACACCTTTAACTATGGCTACACCTTC. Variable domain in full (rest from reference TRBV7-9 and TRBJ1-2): DTGVSQNPRHKITKRGQNVTFRCDPISEHNRLYWYRQTLGQGPEFLTYFQNEAQLEKSRLLSDRFSAERPKGSFSTLEIQRTEQGDSAMYLCASSRDTFNYGYTFGSGTRLTVV.

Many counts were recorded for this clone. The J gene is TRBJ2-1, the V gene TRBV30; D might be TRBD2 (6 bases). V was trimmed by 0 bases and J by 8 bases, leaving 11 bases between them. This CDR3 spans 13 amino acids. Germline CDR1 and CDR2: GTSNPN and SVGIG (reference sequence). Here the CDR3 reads CAWSVRRGDEQFF. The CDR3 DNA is TGTGCCTGGAGTGTAAGGCGGGGCGATGAGCAGTTCTTC. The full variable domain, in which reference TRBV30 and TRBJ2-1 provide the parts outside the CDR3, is SQTIHQWPATLVQPVGSPLSLECTVEGTSNPNLYWYRQAAGRGLQLLFYSVGIGQISSEVPQNLSASRPQDRQFILSSKKLLLSDSGFYLCAWSVRRGDEQFFGPGTRLTVL.

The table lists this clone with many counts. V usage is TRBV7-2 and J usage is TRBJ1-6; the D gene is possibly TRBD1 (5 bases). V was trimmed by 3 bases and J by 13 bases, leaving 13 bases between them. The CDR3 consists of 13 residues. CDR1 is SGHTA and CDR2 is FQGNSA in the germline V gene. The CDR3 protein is CASSFGPQGPLHF. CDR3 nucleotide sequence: TGTGCCAGCAGCTTTGGACCTCAGGGTCCCCTCCACTTT.

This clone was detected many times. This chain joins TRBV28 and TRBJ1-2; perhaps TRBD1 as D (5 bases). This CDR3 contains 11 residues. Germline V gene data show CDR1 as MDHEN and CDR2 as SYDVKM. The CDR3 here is CALGGNYGYTF. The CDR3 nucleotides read TGTGCTTTGGGGGGGAACTATGGCTACACCTTC.

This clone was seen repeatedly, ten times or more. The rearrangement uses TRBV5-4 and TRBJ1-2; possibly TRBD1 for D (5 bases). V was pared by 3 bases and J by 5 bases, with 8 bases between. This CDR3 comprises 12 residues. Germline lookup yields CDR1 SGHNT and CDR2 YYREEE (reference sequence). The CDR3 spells CASSYSGYGYTF. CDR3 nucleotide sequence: TGTGCCAGCAGCTATTCAGGGTATGGCTACACCTTC.

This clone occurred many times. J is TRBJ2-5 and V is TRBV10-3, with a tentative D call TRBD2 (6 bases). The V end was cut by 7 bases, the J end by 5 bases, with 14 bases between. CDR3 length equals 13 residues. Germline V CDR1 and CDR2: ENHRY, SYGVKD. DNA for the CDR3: TGTGCCATCAAGGAGGAGGGGAGGGAGACCCAGTACTTC. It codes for CAIKEEGRETQYF.

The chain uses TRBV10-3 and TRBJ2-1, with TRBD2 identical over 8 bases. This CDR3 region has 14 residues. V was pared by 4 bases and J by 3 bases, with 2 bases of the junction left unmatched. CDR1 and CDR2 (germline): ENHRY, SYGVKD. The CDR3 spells CAISAGTSYNEQFF. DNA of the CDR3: TGTGCCATCAGTGCCGGGACTAGCTACAATGAGCAGTTCTTC.

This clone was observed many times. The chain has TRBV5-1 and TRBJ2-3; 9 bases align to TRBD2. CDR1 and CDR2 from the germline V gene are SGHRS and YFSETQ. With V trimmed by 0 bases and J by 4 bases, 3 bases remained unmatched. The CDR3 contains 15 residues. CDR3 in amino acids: CASSLGLAGSDTQYF. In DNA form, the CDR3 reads TGCGCCAGCAGCTTGGGGCTAGCGGGGTCAGATACGCAGTATTTT.

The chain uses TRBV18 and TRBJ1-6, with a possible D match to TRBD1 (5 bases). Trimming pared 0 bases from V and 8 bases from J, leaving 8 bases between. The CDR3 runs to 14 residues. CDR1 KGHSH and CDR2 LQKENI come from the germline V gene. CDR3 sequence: CASSPPIGDSPLHF. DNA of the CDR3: TGTGCCAGCTCACCACCGATAGGGGATTCACCCCTCCACTTT. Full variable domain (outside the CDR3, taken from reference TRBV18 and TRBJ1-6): NAGVMQNPRHLVRRRGQEARLRCSPMKGHSHVYWYRQLPEEGLKFMVYLQKENIIDESGMPKERFSAEFPKEGPSILRIQQVVRGDSAAYFCASSPPIGDSPLHFGNGTRLTVT.

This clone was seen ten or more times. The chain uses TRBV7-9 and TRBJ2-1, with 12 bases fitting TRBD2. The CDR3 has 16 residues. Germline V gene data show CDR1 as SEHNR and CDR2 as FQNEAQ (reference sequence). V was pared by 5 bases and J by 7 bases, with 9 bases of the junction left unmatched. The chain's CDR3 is CASSLPSGRAGNEQFF. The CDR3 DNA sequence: TGTGCCAGCAGCCTACCTAGCGGGAGGGCGGGAAATGAGCAGTTCTTC.